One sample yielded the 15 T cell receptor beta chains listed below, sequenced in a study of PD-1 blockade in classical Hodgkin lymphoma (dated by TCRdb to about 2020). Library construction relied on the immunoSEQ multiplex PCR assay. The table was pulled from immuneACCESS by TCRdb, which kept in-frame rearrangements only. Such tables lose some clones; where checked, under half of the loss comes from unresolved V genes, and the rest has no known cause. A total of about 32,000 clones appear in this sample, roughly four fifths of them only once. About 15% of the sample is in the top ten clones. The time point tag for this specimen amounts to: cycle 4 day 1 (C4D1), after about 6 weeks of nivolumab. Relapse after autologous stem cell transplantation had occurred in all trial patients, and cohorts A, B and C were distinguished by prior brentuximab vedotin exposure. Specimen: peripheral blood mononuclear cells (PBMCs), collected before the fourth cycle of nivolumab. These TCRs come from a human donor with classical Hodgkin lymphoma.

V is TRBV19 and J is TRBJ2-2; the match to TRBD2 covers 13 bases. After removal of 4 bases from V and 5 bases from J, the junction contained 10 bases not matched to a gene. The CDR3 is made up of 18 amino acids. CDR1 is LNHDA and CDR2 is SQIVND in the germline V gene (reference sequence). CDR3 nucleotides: TGTGCCAGTAGTACGAGGACTAGCGGGAGTTTTTTTACCGGGGAGCTGTTTTTT. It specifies CASSTRTSGSFFTGELFF.

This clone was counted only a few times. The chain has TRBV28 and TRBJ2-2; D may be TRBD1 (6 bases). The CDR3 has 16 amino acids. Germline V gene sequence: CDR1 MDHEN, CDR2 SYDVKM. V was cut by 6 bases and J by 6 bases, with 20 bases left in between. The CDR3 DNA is TGTGCCAGCAGCCGGGGAACCGGGACATATGCCGGGGAGCTGTTTTTT. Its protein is CASSRGTGTYAGELFF. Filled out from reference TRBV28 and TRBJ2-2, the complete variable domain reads DVKVTQSSRYLVKRTGEKVFLECVQDMDHENMFWYRQDPGLGLRLIYFSYDVKMKEKGDIPEGYSVSREKKERFSLILESASTNQTSMYLCASSRGTGTYAGELFFGEGSRLTVL.

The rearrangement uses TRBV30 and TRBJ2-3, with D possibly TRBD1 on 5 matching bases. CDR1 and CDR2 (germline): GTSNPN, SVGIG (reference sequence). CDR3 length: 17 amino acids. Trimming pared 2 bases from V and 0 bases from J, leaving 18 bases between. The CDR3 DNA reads TGTGCCTGGAGTTTCCTTGGGGCTGCTTCTAGCACAGATACGCAGTATTTT. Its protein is CAWSFLGAASSTDTQYF.

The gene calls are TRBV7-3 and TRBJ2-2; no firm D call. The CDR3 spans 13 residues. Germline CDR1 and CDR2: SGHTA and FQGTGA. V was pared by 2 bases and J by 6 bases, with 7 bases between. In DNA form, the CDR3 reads TGTGCCAGCAGCTTAGGCCCTTCCGGGGAGCTGTTTTTT. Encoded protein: CASSLGPSGELFF. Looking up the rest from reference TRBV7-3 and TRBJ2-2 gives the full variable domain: GAGVSQTPSNKVTEKGKYVELRCDPISGHTALYWYRQSLGQGPEFLIYFQGTGAADDSGLPNDRFFAVRPEGSVSTLKIQRTERGDSAVYLCASSLGPSGELFFGEGSRLTVL.

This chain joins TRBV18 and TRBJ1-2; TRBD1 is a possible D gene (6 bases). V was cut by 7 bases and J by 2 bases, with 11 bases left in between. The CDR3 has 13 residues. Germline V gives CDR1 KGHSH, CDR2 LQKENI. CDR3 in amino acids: CASFPDRNYGYTF. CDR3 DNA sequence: TGTGCCAGCTTTCCGGACAGAAACTATGGCTACACCTTC.

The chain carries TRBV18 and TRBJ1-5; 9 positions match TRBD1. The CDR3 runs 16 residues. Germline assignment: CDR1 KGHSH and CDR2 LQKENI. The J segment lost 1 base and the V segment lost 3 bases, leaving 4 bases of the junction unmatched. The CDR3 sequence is CASSPGQGGSNQPQHF. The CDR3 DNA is TGTGCCAGCTCACCGGGACAGGGCGGGAGCAATCAGCCCCAGCATTTT.

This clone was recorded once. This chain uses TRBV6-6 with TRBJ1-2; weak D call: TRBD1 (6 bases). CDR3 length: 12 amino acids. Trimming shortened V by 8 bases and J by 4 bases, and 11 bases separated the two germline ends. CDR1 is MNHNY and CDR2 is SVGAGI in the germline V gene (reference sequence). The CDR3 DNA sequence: TGTGCCAGCGAGGAGGGGGGCTATGGCTACACCTTC. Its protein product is CASEEGGYGYTF.

The CDR3 reads CASSHTPAVNEKLFF. In nucleotides, the CDR3 is TGTGCCAGCAGTCACACCCCGGCTGTTAATGAAAAACTGTTTTTT. This rearrangement joins TRBV25-1 to TRBJ1-4; D call uncertain. Looked up from germline, CDR1 is MGHDK and CDR2 is SYGVNS. V was clipped by 5 bases and J by 4 bases, with 14 bases between them. This CDR3 has 15 amino acids.

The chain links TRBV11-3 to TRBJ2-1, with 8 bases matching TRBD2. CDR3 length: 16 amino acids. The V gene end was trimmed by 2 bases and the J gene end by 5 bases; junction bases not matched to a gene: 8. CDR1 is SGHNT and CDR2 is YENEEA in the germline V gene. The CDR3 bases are TGTGCCAGCAGCTTATCGTCCAGCGGGGGTAACAATGAGCAGTTCTTC. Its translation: CASSLSSSGGNNEQFF.

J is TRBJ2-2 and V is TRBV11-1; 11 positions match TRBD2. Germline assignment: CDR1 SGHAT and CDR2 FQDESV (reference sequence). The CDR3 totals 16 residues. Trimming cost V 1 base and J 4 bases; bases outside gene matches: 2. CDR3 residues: CASSLGLAGSTGELFF. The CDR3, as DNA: TGTGCCAGCAGCTTAGGACTAGCGGGAAGCACCGGGGAGCTGTTTTTT. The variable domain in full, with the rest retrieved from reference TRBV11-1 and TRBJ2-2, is EAEVAQSPRYKITEKSQAVAFWCDPISGHATLYWYRQILGQGPELLVQFQDESVVDDSQLPKDRFSAERLKGVDSTLKIQPAELGDSAMYLCASSLGLAGSTGELFFGEGSRLTVL.

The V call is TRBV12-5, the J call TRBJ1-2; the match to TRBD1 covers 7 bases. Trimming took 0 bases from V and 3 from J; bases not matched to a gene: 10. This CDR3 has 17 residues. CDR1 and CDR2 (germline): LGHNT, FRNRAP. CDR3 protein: CASGLVHVGGTDYGYTF. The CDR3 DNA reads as TGTGCTAGTGGTTTGGTACATGTTGGTGGGACAGACTATGGCTACACCTTC. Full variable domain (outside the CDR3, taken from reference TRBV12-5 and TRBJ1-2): DARVTQTPRHKVTEMGQEVTMRCQPILGHNTVFWYRQTMMQGLELLAYFRNRAPLDDSGMPKDRFSAEMPDATLATLKIQPSEPRDSAVYFCASGLVHVGGTDYGYTFGSGTRLTVV.

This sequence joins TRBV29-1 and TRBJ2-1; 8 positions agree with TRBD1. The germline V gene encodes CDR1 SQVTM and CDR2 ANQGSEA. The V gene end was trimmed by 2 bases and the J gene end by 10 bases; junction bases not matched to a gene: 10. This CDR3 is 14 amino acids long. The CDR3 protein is CSVERGQGAGEQFF. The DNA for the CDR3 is TGCAGCGTTGAAAGGGGCCAGGGGGCAGGCGAGCAGTTCTTC.

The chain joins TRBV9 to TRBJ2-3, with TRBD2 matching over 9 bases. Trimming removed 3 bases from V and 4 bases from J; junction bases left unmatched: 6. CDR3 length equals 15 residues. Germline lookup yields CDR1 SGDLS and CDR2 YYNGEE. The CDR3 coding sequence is TGTGCCAGCAGCGAGGGGACTAGCTCCGCAGATACGCAGTATTTT. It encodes CASSEGTSSADTQYF.

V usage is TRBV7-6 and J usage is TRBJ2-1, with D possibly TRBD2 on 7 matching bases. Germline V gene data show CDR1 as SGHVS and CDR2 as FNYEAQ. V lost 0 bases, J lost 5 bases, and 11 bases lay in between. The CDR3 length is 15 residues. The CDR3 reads CASSLAGGPDNEQFF. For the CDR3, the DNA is TGTGCCAGCAGCTTAGCGGGGGGGCCCGACAATGAGCAGTTCTTC.

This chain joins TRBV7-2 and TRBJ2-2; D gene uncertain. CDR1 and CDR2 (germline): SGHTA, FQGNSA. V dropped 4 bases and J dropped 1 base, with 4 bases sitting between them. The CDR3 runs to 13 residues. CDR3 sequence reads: CASSWRNTGELFF. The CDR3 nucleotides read TGTGCCAGCAGCTGGAGGAACACCGGGGAGCTGTTTTTT.